The present entry profiles one TCR beta chain with its context. Its binding antigen is unknown. Nothing much larger sits one base from this clone, and base qualities are not available. To separate naive from memory CD4+ T cells, cryopreserved PBMCs first underwent CD4 enrichment and then EasySep naive CD4+ T cell enrichment. Sorted naive or memory CD4+ T cells (about 99,000) were grown at a 1:1 ratio with T cell-depleted PBMCs and CEF peptides for nine to eleven days. In general, triplicate replicate wells were used for every peptide culture condition. Ficoll-Paque PLUS gradient centrifugation was used to isolate PBMCs from either whole blood or leukapheresis product. PBMCs were either cryopreserved at -140 degrees C or used fresh in the expansion assay. The QIAamp Micro DNA Kit was used to extract genomic DNA from the CD4+ T cells. The germline V gene specifies SNHLY as CDR1 and FYNNEI as CDR2. The CDR3 sequence holds 14 residues, the cysteine and phenylalanine included. Of all the DNA, just the CDR3 is kept, 42 bases in frame from base 1. The V end loses 3 bases and the J end loses 6 bases, and a stretch of 11 bases separates them.

The sample is drawn from a study of CD4 T cells in relation to SARS-CoV-2 and coronaviruses (TCRdb year 2021). Regarding the study in general: The ViraFEST assay cultured PBMCs with antigen for roughly 10 days, then sequenced TCR beta CDR3s to find antigen-specific clonal expansions. Across all 12 patients in the full convalescent cohort, ages ranged from about 21 to 80 years, with a median of 38. The approximately 12 convalescent patients included 8 males and 4 females; two subjects were Hispanic. HLA restriction was mapped for shared crossreactive spike epitopes using patient-derived lymphoblastoid cell lines. At the level of individual TCR clonotypes, the study measured memory CD4+ T cell crossreactivity between SARS-CoV-2 spike protein and common cold coronavirus spike proteins. Samples from a few pre-COVID donors and the naive versus memory experiments were sequenced with the Adaptive Biotechnologies TCR-sequencing kit; other data were Illumina-based. Expansion assays from other donors in the study were sequenced with a different, Illumina-based TCR-beta assay.

The paper's findings and limits, for the study overall: Memory CD4+ clonotypes crossrecognizing SARS-CoV-2 and at least one common cold coronavirus spike were found in around 59% of donors. The study was constrained by small numbers of patients and of tested TCRs. Pre-pandemic and post-infection samples were not both contributed by any donor, so tracing of the source of pre-existing responses was limited. Significantly weaker SARS-CoV-2-driven expansion was shown by crossreactive clones than by monoreactive clones, consistent with antigenic imprinting. Naive versus memory sequencing indicated the assay detects memory recall responses rather than primary responses primed during culture. Crossreactivity analysis centred on spike protein, so crossreactivity against other viral proteins was not assessed.

DNA from CEF-cultured naive and memory CD4+ T cells underwent immunoSEQ TCR-beta sequencing at survey level. The study's processing was this. During preprocessing, nonproductive sequences were removed, along with CDR3s that did not begin with C, did not end with F or W, or were shorter than 7 amino acids. The MANAFEST web app identified antigen-specific clonotypes based on expansion compared with the reference and other culture wells. To be counted as positive, a clone had to show significant expansion compared with the reference culture, at an FDR below 0.05, in 2 of 3 replicate wells. To be called positive, a clone also had to show significant expansion compared with every other tandem well and an odds ratio greater than 5. Cultured and uncultured naive and memory CD4+ repertoires were searched for CDR3s previously identified as spike- and CEF-reactive. CDR3 homology was quantified as pairwise Levenshtein distance, calculated with the stringdist R package after three terminal residues were trimmed from each end. TCRdb stores this immuneACCESS table with in-frame sequences only. Part of the clones is absent; in the studies checked, under half of the shortfall reflects unresolved V genes, and no reason is known for the rest. The DNA gave D and trimming, while V, J and clone size come from that table. The sample table lists some 40,000 clones, about 79% of them with a count of one. The ten most abundant clones make up over 5% of the sample.

The sequence came from an adult with COVID-19. In this chain, TRBV2 is recombined with TRBJ1-4; the D segment cannot be called with confidence. Material: naive CD4+ T cells from PBMCs, cultured in vitro. The label giving this sample's cell subset or site can be read as: naive CD4+ T cells isolated by negative enrichment. The sequenced DNA: TGTGCCAGCAGTGAGTCACGGGAGCATGAAAAACTGTTTTTT. It codes for CASSESREHEKLFF. Where the CDR3 stops, the reference TRBV2 and TRBJ1-4 genes take over; the full variable domain is EPEVTQTPSHQVTQMGQEVILRCVPISNHLYFYWYRQILGQKVEFLVSFYNNEISEKSEIFDDQFSVERPDGSNFTLKIRSTKLEDSAMYFCASSESREHEKLFFGSGTQLSVL.